Below, 29 T cell receptor beta chains from the same sample are listed, as sequenced in a study of T cell responses to AZD1222 COVID-19 vaccine. Assay used: immunoSEQ multiplex PCR; TCRdb lists only in-frame clones, some missing. This sample has about 99,000 clones; around nine tenths occur once, and the top ten carry around 3.2%. The sequenced sample was peripheral blood, obtained on day 0 of AZD1222 vaccination. Receptor source: an adult in good health.

The chain links TRBV9 to TRBJ2-3; D possibly corresponds to TRBD2 (5 bases). V was trimmed by 0 bases and J by 1 base, leaving 18 bases between them. The CDR3 is made up of 18 amino acids. Germline V gene data show CDR1 as SGDLS and CDR2 as YYNGEE. The chain's CDR3 is CASSVAGGLLRGTDTQYF. For the CDR3, the DNA is TGTGCCAGCAGCGTAGCAGGTGGTCTCCTGAGGGGCACAGATACGCAGTATTTT. The variable domain in full, completed from reference TRBV9 and TRBJ2-3, reads DSGVTQTPKHLITATGQRVTLRCSPRSGDLSVYWYQQSLDQGLQFLIQYYNGEERAKGNILERFSAQQFPDLHSELNLSSLELGDSALYFCASSVAGGLLRGTDTQYFGPGTRLTVL.

This clone has a handful of counts. The same CDR3 also results from other DNA sequences found in this sample. The genes are TRBV9 and TRBJ1-2; perhaps TRBD1 as D (5 bases). The germline CDR1 and CDR2 sequences are SGDLS and YYNGEE. The V end lost 0 bases, the J end lost 8 bases, and 11 bases lay between the germline ends. CDR3 length equals 13 residues. Written as DNA, the CDR3 is TGTGCCAGCAGCGTAGGGGGGGTAGGAGGCTACACCTTC. The encoded protein is CASSVGGVGGYTF.

This chain connects TRBV6-2 or TRBV6-3 to TRBJ1-3, with D hard to call. The CDR3 totals 15 residues. Trimming stripped 2 bases from V and 0 bases from J, with 8 bases between. Per the germline V gene, CDR1 is MNHEY and CDR2 is SVGEGT. The CDR3, as DNA: TGTGCCAGCAGTTACGGCGGTGCCTCTGGAAACACCATATATTTT. Amino acid sequence: CASSYGGASGNTIYF.

This clone was seen a handful of times. V and J are TRBV27 and TRBJ1-6; 8 bases map to TRBD1. J lost 15 bases, V lost 3 bases, and 10 bases had no gene match. Per the germline V gene, CDR1 is MNHEY and CDR2 is SMNVEV (reference sequence). The CDR3 spans 14 residues. DNA for the CDR3: TGTGCCAGCAGTTTTCAACCCGCGACAGGGGACCTCCACTTT. Translation gives CASSFQPATGDLHF.

The chain has TRBV7-9 and TRBJ1-3; D possibly corresponds to TRBD1 (6 bases). Trimming cost V 5 bases and J 0 bases, with 17 bases left between them. The CDR3 runs to 17 residues. The germline V gene has CDR1 SEHNR and CDR2 FQNEAQ (reference sequence). The CDR3 coding sequence is TGTGCCAGCAGCCCCCCCTTGGACAGATACTCTGGAAACACCATATATTTT. This codes for CASSPPLDRYSGNTIYF. The whole variable domain, filled in from reference TRBV7-9 and TRBJ1-3, reads DTGVSQNPRHKITKRGQNVTFRCDPISEHNRLYWYRQTLGQGPEFLTYFQNEAQLEKSRLLSDRFSAERPKGSFSTLEIQRTEQGDSAMYLCASSPPLDRYSGNTIYFGEGSWLTVV.

Details on this clone: A read error may account for a junction end that differs from germline. The rearrangement joins TRBV6-5 to TRBJ1-2; weak D call: TRBD1 (5 bases). This CDR3 is 15 amino acids long. The germline V gene encodes CDR1 MNHEY and CDR2 SVGAGI. The CDR3 nucleotides read TGTACCAGCAGTTACTCGTTTGGGGGAAACTATGGCTACACCTTC. Amino acids: CTSSYSFGGNYGYTF.

V gene TRBV2 combines with J gene TRBJ2-7; D unresolved. V lost 6 bases and J 5 bases, leaving 8 bases between the germline ends. CDR3 length: 11 residues. The germline V gene has CDR1 SNHLY and CDR2 FYNNEI. As DNA, the CDR3 is TGTGCCAGCAGCGCCGACCACGAGCAGTACTTC. Its protein is CASSADHEQYF. The variable domain in full, with the rest retrieved from reference TRBV2 and TRBJ2-7, is EPEVTQTPSHQVTQMGQEVILRCVPISNHLYFYWYRQILGQKVEFLVSFYNNEISEKSEIFDDQFSVERPDGSNFTLKIRSTKLEDSAMYFCASSADHEQYFGPGTRLTVT.

This clone appeared once. The V and J genes are TRBV14 and TRBJ1-1; D is ambiguous. Germline V lookup: CDR1 SGHDN, CDR2 FVKESK. The CDR3 is 14 residues long. V was shortened by 0 bases and J by 1 base, with 6 bases between the two germline ends. DNA of the CDR3: TGTGCCAGCAGCCAAGATCAAGGGAACACTGAAGCTTTCTTT. As protein: CASSQDQGNTEAFF.

The CDR3 DNA follows: TGTGCCAGCAGCTTAATGGGTAGTACGGGCAATGAGCAGTTCTTC. It yields the protein CASSLMGSTGNEQFF. The J gene is TRBJ2-1, the V gene TRBV7-3; D unresolved. In germline, CDR1 is SGHTA, CDR2 FQGTGA. V dropped 1 base and J dropped 6 bases, with 13 bases sitting between them. The CDR3 spans 15 residues. Looking up the rest from reference TRBV7-3 and TRBJ2-1 gives the full variable domain: GAGVSQTPSNKVTEKGKYVELRCDPISGHTALYWYRQSLGQGPEFLIYFQGTGAADDSGLPNDRFFAVRPEGSVSTLKIQRTERGDSAVYLCASSLMGSTGNEQFFGPGTRLTVL.

The CDR3 DNA reads as TGTGCCAGCAGTCGGCATTCAGGAGGCTACACCTTC. Its protein product is CASSRHSGGYTF. The genes are TRBV6-5 and TRBJ1-2; the D is unclear. Per germline, CDR1 MNHEY and CDR2 SVGAGI. V lost 5 bases to trimming and J lost 8 bases, with 12 bases between them. The CDR3 sequence is 12 residues long.

This clone was counted a single time. The chain employs TRBV3-1 (or the pseudogene TRBV3-2) and TRBJ1-2, with 9 bases that match TRBD1. V trimming: 2 bases; J trimming: 7 bases; junction bases outside the gene matches: 8. Germline-derived CDR1 and CDR2 are LGHDT and YNNKEL (reference sequence). The CDR3 is 15 amino acids. DNA for the CDR3: TGTGCCAGCAGCCAAACGCCGGGACAGGGAGTTGGCTACACCTTC. It translates to CASSQTPGQGVGYTF.

The chain has TRBV29-1 and TRBJ2-3; no reliable D call. The V and J ends lost 3 bases and 0 bases respectively, with 7 bases between them. The CDR3 spans 13 residues. Germline CDR1 is SQVTM and CDR2 is ANQGSEA. The CDR3 coding sequence is TGCAGCGTTGACAGTGCTAGCACAGATACGCAGTATTTT. It is translated as CSVDSASTDTQYF.

This clone appeared a single time. This sequence joins TRBV5-4 and TRBJ2-5, with D possibly being TRBD1 (5 bases). The CDR3 is 13 amino acids. Germline-derived CDR1 and CDR2 are SGHNT and YYREEE (reference sequence). V was shortened by 0 bases and J by 5 bases, with 8 bases between the two germline ends. The DNA of the CDR3 is TGTGCCAGCAGCTTGGAGGGGTGGGAGACCCAGTACTTC. Translation: CASSLEGWETQYF.

V gene TRBV19 combines with J gene TRBJ2-7, with D uncertain. The CDR3 covers 13 residues. V shed 5 bases and J shed 3 bases, with 11 bases lying between them. Germline values: CDR1 LNHDA, CDR2 SQIVND (reference sequence). DNA for the CDR3: TGTGCCAGTAGTGCCGGGTCGGGCTACGAGCAGTACGTC. It translates to CASSAGSGYEQYV.

The chain couples TRBV6-5 to TRBJ1-1; 9 nucleotides line up with TRBD1. The CDR3 extends over 13 amino acids. Germline lookup yields CDR1 MNHEY and CDR2 SVGAGI. Trimming took 10 bases from V and 5 from J; bases not matched to a gene: 8. In DNA form, the CDR3 reads TGTGCCACCAGGGACAGGGTTTGGACTGAAGCTTTCTTT. It codes for CATRDRVWTEAFF.

The rearrangement joins TRBV30 to TRBJ1-5; 7 bases align to TRBD1. Germline assignment: CDR1 GTSNPN and CDR2 SVGIG (reference sequence). Germline trimming cut 3 bases from V and 7 bases from J; bases unmatched to any gene: 9. The CDR3 is 14 residues long. CDR3 sequence (DNA): TGTGCCTGGAGCTCCGACAGGGCCGGACAGCCCCAGCATTTT. This encodes CAWSSDRAGQPQHF.

The V gene is TRBV2, the J gene TRBJ1-5; weak D call: TRBD1 (5 bases). The CDR3 length is 15 residues. Between the trimmed V and J ends, which lost 6 bases and 5 bases, there was a span of 17 bases. The germline CDR1 and CDR2 sequences are SNHLY and FYNNEI. CDR3 DNA sequence: TGTGCCAGCAGGACGGGCCGGGACGCATATCAGCCCCAGCATTTT. It is translated as CASRTGRDAYQPQHF.

This sequence joins TRBV7-2 and TRBJ2-3; D gene ambiguous. Per the germline V gene, CDR1 is SGHTA and CDR2 is FQGNSA. This CDR3 region has 13 residues. V was pared by 3 bases and J by 0 bases, with 4 bases between. The CDR3 DNA sequence: TGTGCCAGCAGCTTTAAAAGCACAGATACGCAGTATTTT. Its translation: CASSFKSTDTQYF.

The chain uses TRBV5-8 and TRBJ2-3; D might be TRBD1 (6 bases). Germline V gives CDR1 SGHTS, CDR2 YDEGEE. CDR3 length equals 14 residues. The V gene lost 2 bases and the J gene lost 2 bases, with 9 bases spanning the gap. The CDR3 loop reads CASSLGGYTDTQYF. In DNA, the CDR3 is TGTGCCAGCAGCTTAGGGGGTTACACAGATACGCAGTATTTT.

The chain uses TRBV4-3 and TRBJ1-5; D not resolved. The CDR3 runs to 13 residues. CDR1 and CDR2 (germline): LGHNA, YSLEER. The V gene lost 0 bases and the J gene lost 5 bases, with 5 bases spanning the gap. The chain's CDR3 is CASSQERHQPQHF. The CDR3 nucleotides are TGCGCCAGCAGCCAAGAAAGGCATCAGCCCCAGCATTTT.

Worth noting for this clone: Other DNA sequences in this specimen translate into the identical CDR3. The rearrangement joins TRBV6-5 to TRBJ2-1; D gene uncertain. This CDR3 comprises 11 residues. V shed 3 bases and J shed 9 bases, with 6 bases lying between them. The germline V gene has CDR1 MNHEY and CDR2 SVGAGI. CDR3 nucleotides: TGTGCCAGCAGTTATTCGGGTGAGCAGTTCTTC. This gives the protein CASSYSGEQFF.

Here the CDR3 DNA reads TGTGCCAGCAGCCCTGTAGCGGGAGGGCTCACAGATACGCAGTATTTT. Translated: CASSPVAGGLTDTQYF. The J gene is TRBJ2-3, the V gene TRBV7-3, with 11 bases fitting TRBD2. There are 16 residues in the CDR3. Looked up from germline, CDR1 is SGHTA and CDR2 is FQGTGA. The ends lost 5 bases at V and 2 bases at J; junction bases unmatched: 6.

This sequence joins TRBV27 and TRBJ2-1; 7 nucleotides agree with TRBD1. The CDR3 extends over 16 amino acids. Trimming cost V 2 bases and J 0 bases; bases outside gene matches: 4. Germline assignment: CDR1 MNHEY and CDR2 SMNVEV (reference sequence). The CDR3 DNA is TGTGCCAGCAGTTTAGAACAGGGGAGCTCCTACAATGAGCAGTTCTTC. Translated, it gives CASSLEQGSSYNEQFF.

This chain uses TRBV6-2 or TRBV6-3 with TRBJ1-1; no definite D call. The CDR3 consists of 12 residues. Trimming cost V 2 bases and J 8 bases, with 9 bases left between them. Germline values: CDR1 MNHEY, CDR2 SVGEGT. The CDR3 DNA is TGTGCCAGCAGTTACCCAGACTTAGAAGCTTTCTTT. It yields the protein CASSYPDLEAFF.

The J gene is TRBJ2-7, the V gene TRBV7-2; D remains unclear. The CDR3 totals 13 residues. V was pared by 4 bases and J by 3 bases, with 10 bases between. Germline V gene lookup returns CDR1 SGHTA and CDR2 FQGNSA. CDR3 amino acids: CASSYELLYEQYF. CDR3 in DNA: TGTGCCAGCAGCTACGAGCTCCTCTACGAGCAGTACTTC.

This clone was seen once. J is TRBJ1-3 and V is TRBV24-1, with no clear D. CDR3 length: 17 residues. Trimming removed 3 bases from V and 6 bases from J, with 20 bases in between. Germline lookup yields CDR1 KGHDR and CDR2 SFDVKD. CDR3 amino acids: CATSDRTGVNIPNTIYF. In nucleotides, the CDR3 is TGTGCCACCAGTGATCGGACGGGAGTCAATATCCCAAACACCATATATTTT.

This chain joins TRBV30 and TRBJ2-1; D is unresolved. The CDR3 sequence is 11 residues long. The germline V gene encodes CDR1 GTSNPN and CDR2 SVGIG (reference sequence). The CDR3 here is CGVADYNEQFF. DNA for the CDR3: TGTGGGGTGGCGGACTACAATGAGCAGTTCTTC.

This rearrangement joins TRBV4-2 to TRBJ2-3; D uncertain. Trimming removed 3 bases from V and 3 bases from J, with 4 bases in between. Germline assignment: CDR1 LGHNA and CDR2 YNFKEQ. This CDR3 comprises 12 residues. The CDR3 DNA sequence: TGTGCCAGCAGCCAGGATACAGATACGCAGTATTTT. Translated: CASSQDTDTQYF.

This clone showed up just a few times. The chain uses TRBV18 and TRBJ2-5; D is undetermined. Germline loops: CDR1 KGHSH, CDR2 LQKENI. The V end lost 0 bases, the J end lost 3 bases, and 11 bases lay between the germline ends. The CDR3 runs to 15 residues. CDR3 sequence: CASSPPGTAEETQYF. The CDR3 DNA reads as TGTGCCAGCTCACCACCCGGAACAGCCGAAGAGACCCAGTACTTC. Full variable domain (missing parts from reference TRBV18 and TRBJ2-5): NAGVMQNPRHLVRRRGQEARLRCSPMKGHSHVYWYRQLPEEGLKFMVYLQKENIIDESGMPKERFSAEFPKEGPSILRIQQVVRGDSAAYFCASSPPGTAEETQYFGPGTRLLVL.